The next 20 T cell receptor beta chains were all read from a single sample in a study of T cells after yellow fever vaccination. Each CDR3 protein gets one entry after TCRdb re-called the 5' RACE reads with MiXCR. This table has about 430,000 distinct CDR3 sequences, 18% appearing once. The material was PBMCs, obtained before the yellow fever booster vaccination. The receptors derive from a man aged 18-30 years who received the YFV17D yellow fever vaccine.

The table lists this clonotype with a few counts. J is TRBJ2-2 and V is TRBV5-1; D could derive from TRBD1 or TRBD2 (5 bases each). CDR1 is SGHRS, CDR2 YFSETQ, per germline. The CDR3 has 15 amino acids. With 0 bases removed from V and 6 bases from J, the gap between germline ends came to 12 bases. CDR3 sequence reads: CASSLDGSGPGELFF. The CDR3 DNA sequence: TGCGCCAGCAGCTTGGACGGGTCGGGACCCGGGGAGCTGTTTTTT. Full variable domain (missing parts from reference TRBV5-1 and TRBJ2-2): KAGVTQTPRYLIKTRGQQVTLSCSPISGHRSVSWYQQTPGQGLQFLFEYFSETQRNKGNFPGRFSGRQFSNSRSEMNVSTLELGDSALYLCASSLDGSGPGELFFGEGSRLTVL.

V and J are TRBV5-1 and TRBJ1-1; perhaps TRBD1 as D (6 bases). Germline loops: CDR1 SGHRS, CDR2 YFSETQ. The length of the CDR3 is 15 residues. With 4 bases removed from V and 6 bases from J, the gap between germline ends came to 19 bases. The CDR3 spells CASSTGAPVGAEAFF. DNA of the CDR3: TGCGCCAGCAGCACGGGGGCGCCTGTGGGGGCTGAAGCTTTCTTT.

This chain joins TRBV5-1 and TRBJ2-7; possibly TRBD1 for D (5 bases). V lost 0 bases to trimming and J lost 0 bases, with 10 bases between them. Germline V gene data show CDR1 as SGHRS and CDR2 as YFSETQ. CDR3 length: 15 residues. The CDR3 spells CASSLEGHPSYEQYV. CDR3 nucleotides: TGCGCCAGCAGCTTGGAAGGACATCCCTCCTACGAGCAGTACGTC.

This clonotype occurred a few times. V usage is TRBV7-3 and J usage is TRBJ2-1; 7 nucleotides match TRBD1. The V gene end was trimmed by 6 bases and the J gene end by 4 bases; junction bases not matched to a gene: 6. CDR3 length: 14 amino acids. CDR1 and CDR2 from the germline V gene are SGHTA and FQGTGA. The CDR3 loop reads CASSPQGIYNEQFF. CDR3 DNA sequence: TGTGCCAGCAGTCCACAGGGGATATACAATGAGCAGTTCTTC.

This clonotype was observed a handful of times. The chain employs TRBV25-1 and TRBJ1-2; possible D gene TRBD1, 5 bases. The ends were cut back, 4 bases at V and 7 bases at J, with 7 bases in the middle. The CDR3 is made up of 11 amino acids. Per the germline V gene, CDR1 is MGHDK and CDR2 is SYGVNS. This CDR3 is CASSVGGGYTF. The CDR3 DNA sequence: TGTGCCAGCAGTGTCGGGGGTGGCTACACCTTC.

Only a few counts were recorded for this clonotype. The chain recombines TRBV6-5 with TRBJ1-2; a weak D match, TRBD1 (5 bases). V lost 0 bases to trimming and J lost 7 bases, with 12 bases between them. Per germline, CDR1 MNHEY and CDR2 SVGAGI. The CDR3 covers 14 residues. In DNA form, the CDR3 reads TGTGCCAGCAGTTACTCTCAGGGATGGGGTGGCTACACCTTC. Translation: CASSYSQGWGGYTF.

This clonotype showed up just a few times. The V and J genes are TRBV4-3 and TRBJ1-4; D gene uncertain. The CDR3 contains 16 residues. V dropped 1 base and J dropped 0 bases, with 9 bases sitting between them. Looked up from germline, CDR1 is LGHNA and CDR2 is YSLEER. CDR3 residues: CASSQAVVATNEKLFF. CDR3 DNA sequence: TGCGCCAGCAGCCAAGCTGTCGTTGCAACTAATGAAAAACTGTTTTTT.

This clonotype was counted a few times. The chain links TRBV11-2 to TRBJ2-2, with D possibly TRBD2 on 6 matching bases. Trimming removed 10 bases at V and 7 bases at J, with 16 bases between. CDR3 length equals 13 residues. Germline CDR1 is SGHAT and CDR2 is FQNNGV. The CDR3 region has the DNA TGTGCCACCCTCTACGGGGGTGTCGGGGAGCTGTTTTTT. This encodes CATLYGGVGELFF.

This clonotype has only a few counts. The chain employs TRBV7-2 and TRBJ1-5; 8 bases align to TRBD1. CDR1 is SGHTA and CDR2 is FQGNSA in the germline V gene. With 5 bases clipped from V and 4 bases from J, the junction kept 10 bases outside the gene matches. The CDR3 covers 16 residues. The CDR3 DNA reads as TGTGCCAGCAGCCCTCCCGGGACAGGAAGAAATCAGCCCCAGCATTTT. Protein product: CASSPPGTGRNQPQHF.

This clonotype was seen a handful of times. The CDR3 region is CASSTGGNEQYF. CDR3 bases: TGTGCCAGCAGTACGGGAGGTAACGAGCAGTACTTC. This chain links TRBV7-9 with TRBJ2-7, with 7 bases that match TRBD2. The CDR3 is 12 amino acids. Germline CDR1 and CDR2: SEHNR and FQNEAQ (reference sequence). V trimming: 6 bases; J trimming: 5 bases; junction bases outside the gene matches: 4.

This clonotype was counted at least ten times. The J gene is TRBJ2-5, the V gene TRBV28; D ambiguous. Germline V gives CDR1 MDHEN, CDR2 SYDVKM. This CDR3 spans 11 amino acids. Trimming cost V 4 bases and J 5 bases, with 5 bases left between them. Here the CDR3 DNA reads TGTGCCAGCAGTTACATGGAGACCCAGTACTTC. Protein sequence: CASSYMETQYF.

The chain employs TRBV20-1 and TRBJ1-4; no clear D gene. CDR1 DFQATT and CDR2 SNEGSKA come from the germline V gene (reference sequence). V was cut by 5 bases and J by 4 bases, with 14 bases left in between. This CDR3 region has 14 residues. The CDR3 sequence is CSAGPVGDNEKLFF. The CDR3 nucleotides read TGCAGTGCTGGGCCTGTCGGGGATAATGAAAAACTGTTTTTT.

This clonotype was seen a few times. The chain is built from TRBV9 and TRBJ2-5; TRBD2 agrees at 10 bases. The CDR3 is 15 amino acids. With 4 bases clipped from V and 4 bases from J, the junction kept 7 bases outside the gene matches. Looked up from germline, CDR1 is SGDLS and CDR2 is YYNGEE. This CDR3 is CASSPTSGLSETQYF. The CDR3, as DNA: TGTGCCAGCAGCCCGACTAGCGGGCTCTCAGAGACCCAGTACTTC.

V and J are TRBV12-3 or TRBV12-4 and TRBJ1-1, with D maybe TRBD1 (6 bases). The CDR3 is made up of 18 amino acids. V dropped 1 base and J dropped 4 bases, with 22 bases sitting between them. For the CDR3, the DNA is TGTGCCAGCAGTTTAGGGTTTTTAGGCAGGGGACCCGGCACTGAAGCTTTCTTT. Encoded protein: CASSLGFLGRGPGTEAFF.

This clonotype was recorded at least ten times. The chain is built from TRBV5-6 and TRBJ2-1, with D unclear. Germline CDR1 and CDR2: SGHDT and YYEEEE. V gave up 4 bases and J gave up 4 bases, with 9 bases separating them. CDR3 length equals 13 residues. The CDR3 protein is CASSPTEYNEQFF. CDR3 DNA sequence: TGTGCCAGCAGCCCGACGGAGTACAATGAGCAGTTCTTC.

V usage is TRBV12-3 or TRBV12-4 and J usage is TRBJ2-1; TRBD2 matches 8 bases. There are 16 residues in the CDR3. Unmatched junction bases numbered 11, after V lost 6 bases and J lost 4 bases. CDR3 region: CASRSHSSGLYNEQFF. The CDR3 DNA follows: TGTGCCAGCAGATCACACTCTAGCGGGTTATACAATGAGCAGTTCTTC.

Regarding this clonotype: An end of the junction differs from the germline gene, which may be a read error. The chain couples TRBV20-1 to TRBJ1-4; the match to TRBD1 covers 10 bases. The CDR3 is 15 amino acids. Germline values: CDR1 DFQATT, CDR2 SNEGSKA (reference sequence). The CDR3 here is CSARGRDRGNGKLFF. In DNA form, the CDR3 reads TGCAGTGCTAGAGGGCGGGACAGGGGAAATGGAAAACTGTTTTTT.

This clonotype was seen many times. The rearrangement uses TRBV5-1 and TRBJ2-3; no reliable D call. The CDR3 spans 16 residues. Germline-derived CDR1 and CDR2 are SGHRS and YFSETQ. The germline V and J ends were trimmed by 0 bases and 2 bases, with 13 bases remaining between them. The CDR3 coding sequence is TGCGCCAGCAGCTTGGGAGTCGCGCTGAACACAGATACGCAGTATTTT. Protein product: CASSLGVALNTDTQYF.

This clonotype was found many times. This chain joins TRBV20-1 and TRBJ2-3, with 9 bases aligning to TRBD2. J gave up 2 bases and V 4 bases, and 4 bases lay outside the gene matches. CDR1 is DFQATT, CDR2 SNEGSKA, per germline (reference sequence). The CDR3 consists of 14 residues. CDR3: CSATGTSNTDTQYF. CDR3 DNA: TGCAGTGCTACCGGGACTAGCAACACAGATACGCAGTATTTT.

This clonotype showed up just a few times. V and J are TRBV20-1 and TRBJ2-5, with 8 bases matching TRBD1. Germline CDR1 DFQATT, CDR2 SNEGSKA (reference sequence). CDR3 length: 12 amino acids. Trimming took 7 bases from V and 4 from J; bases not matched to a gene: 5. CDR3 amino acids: CSGGQGAETQYF. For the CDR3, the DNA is TGCAGTGGGGGTCAGGGGGCAGAGACCCAGTACTTC.